Here is one T cell receptor (beta chain) with its context. The read ends 3 residues early relative to the CDR3; the germline J gene fills the gap. Germline values: CDR1 DFQATT, CDR2 SNEGSKA (reference sequence). The CDR3 is 13 residues long. V gave up 4 bases and J gave up 2 bases, with 12 bases separating them. The sample is drawn from a study of T cells in women clearing cervical HPV infection. Study-wide background: Case blood drawn at lesion detection; control blood after infection cleared.

Generated by immunoSEQ multiplex PCR, the TCRdb table keeps only in-frame clones and is missing some. Found here are approximately 37,000 clones; the top ten clones hold approximately 5.5%. The chain couples TRBV20-1 to TRBJ2-7; D is uncertain. This TCR was recovered from a woman aged 18 to 75 with a cervical HPV16 infection that either progressed to CIN3+ or cleared (not recorded which). The sample taken for sequencing was blood buffy coat. The CDR3 sequence: CSATISNAYEQYF. The sequenced CDR3 bases are TGCAGTGCTACTATTAGTAACGCCTACGAG.